Shown below are 14 T cell receptor beta chains from a single sample sequenced in a study of breast tumors, draining lymph nodes, adjacent tissues. TCRdb redid the calling of the multiplex PCR reads with MiXCR, one entry per CDR3 protein. The sample shows some 130,000 distinct CDR3 sequences, 15% to 20% of them seen only once. Axillary draining lymph nodes of breast cancer patients supplied the node samples. Sequenced: axillary lymph node tissue. Every receptor here comes from a female donor with breast cancer. Some clones in this sample may be carry-over from other donors' samples.

Points on this clonotype: Possible read error: a much larger clone is one base away. The gene calls are TRBV20-1 and TRBJ1-5; D may be TRBD1 (6 bases). The CDR3 consists of 14 residues. The V and J ends lost 1 base and 6 bases respectively, with 13 bases between them. CDR1 and CDR2 (germline): DFQATT, SNEGSKA (reference sequence). The CDR3: CSARGVGGSQPQHF. Here the CDR3 DNA reads TGCAGTGCTAGAGGTGTGGGGGGCAGTCAGCCCCAGCATTTT.

There are many counts of this clonotype. The chain employs TRBV9 and TRBJ1-3; D gene ambiguous. The CDR3 extends over 12 amino acids. V was pared by 5 bases and J by 4 bases, with 7 bases between. The germline CDR1 and CDR2 sequences are SGDLS and YYNGEE. CDR3 nucleotides: TGTGCCAGCAGTGTCGAGGGAAACACCATATATTTT. It translates to CASSVEGNTIYF.

This clonotype occurred many times. The J gene is TRBJ2-3, the V gene TRBV12-3 or TRBV12-4; 7 bases map to TRBD1. The CDR3 runs 15 residues. J gave up 2 bases and V 4 bases, and 6 bases lay outside the gene matches. The CDR3 is CASSSRTGSTDTQYF. The DNA of the CDR3 is TGTGCCAGCAGTTCCAGGACAGGATCCACAGATACGCAGTATTTT.

This clonotype has a count of ten or more. The chain employs TRBV5-1 and TRBJ2-2; no reliable D call. Per germline, CDR1 SGHRS and CDR2 YFSETQ. The CDR3 sequence is 16 residues long. V was trimmed by 2 bases and J by 0 bases, leaving 11 bases between them. The DNA of the CDR3 is TGCGCCAGCAGCTTTAGCACACCTGCGAACACCGGGGAGCTGTTTTTT. Its translation is CASSFSTPANTGELFF.

This clonotype was seen many times. The chain carries TRBV5-1 and TRBJ2-2, with D hard to call. Germline V lookup: CDR1 SGHRS, CDR2 YFSETQ. V was pared by 6 bases and J by 2 bases, with 11 bases between. The CDR3 loop spans 14 amino acids. CDR3 region: CASTPLVNTGELFF. DNA for the CDR3: TGCGCCAGCACCCCACTGGTAAACACCGGGGAGCTGTTTTTT.

This clonotype was observed many times. The chain couples TRBV10-1 to TRBJ2-1, with TRBD1 matching 7 bases. The germline V gene has CDR1 WNHNN and CDR2 SYGVQD (reference sequence). CDR3 size: 16 residues. The trim removed 5 bases at V and 4 bases at J, leaving 11 bases unmatched. CDR3 protein: CASSLPGTAIYNEQFF. In nucleotides, the CDR3 is TGCGCCAGCAGTCTACCCGGGACAGCCATATACAATGAGCAGTTCTTC.

This clonotype has a count of ten or more. The CDR3 nucleotides are TGCGCCAGCAGCTTGGGAGGGGGGGCGATGAGCGAGCAGTACTTC. Translated: CASSLGGGAMSEQYF. The rearrangement joins TRBV5-1 to TRBJ2-7; a weak D match, TRBD2 (7 bases). Germline V gene sequence: CDR1 SGHRS, CDR2 YFSETQ. This CDR3 has 15 residues. Trimming shortened V by 0 bases and J by 6 bases, and 16 bases separated the two germline ends.

The V and J genes are TRBV6-5 and TRBJ1-3; TRBD1 might be the D (6 bases). The length of the CDR3 is 16 residues. V was pared by 6 bases and J by 0 bases, with 15 bases between. CDR1 and CDR2 from the germline V gene are MNHEY and SVGAGI. The CDR3 coding sequence is TGTGCCAGCAGACCCCCAGGAGGGGGCTCTGGAAACACCATATATTTT. Its protein product is CASRPPGGGSGNTIYF.

This clonotype has more than one count but fewer than ten. Given a much more abundant clone one base away, this may be a read error. The CDR3: CSARASSNQPQYF. The CDR3 nucleotides read TGCAGTGCTAGAGCGAGCAGCAATCAGCCCCAGTATTTT. The rearrangement uses TRBV20-1 and TRBJ1-5; D remains unclear. The end of the DNA fits TRBJ2-3 better, so the J call may be wrong. Per germline, CDR1 DFQATT and CDR2 SNEGSKA (reference sequence). This CDR3 contains 13 residues.

This clonotype was observed a few times. This chain uses TRBV2 with TRBJ2-4; D remains ambiguous. The germline V gene encodes CDR1 SNHLY and CDR2 FYNNEI. This CDR3 spans 12 amino acids. V lost 5 bases and J 8 bases, leaving 10 bases between the germline ends. The CDR3 coding sequence is TGTGCCAGCAGTTCGGGTAATGACATTCAGTACTTC. Translated, it gives CASSSGNDIQYF.

Note on this clonotype: Given a much more abundant clone one base away, this may be a read error. The chain recombines TRBV19 with TRBJ2-2; 7 nucleotides agree with TRBD1. CDR3 length: 16 amino acids. Germline lookup yields CDR1 LNHDA and CDR2 SQIVND (reference sequence). Trimming removed 5 bases from V and 8 bases from J; junction bases left unmatched: 14. The CDR3 nucleotides are TGTGCCAGTAGTCTGGAACCGGGACAGCGTAGGGGGGAGCTGTTTTTT. This encodes CASSLEPGQRRGELFF.

The V gene is TRBV19, the J gene TRBJ2-6, with unresolved D. Trimming pared 4 bases from V and 0 bases from J, leaving 7 bases between. Germline assignment: CDR1 LNHDA and CDR2 SQIVND (reference sequence). This CDR3 has 15 amino acids. CDR3 nucleotides: TGTGCCAGTAGTAGCCGGCGCTCTGGGGCCAACGTCCTGACTTTC. As protein: CASSSRRSGANVLTF.

This clonotype was detected many times. The CDR3 nucleotides are TGTGCCACGGGCCACCACAGGGCCTCTCGCACCGGGGAGCTGTTTTTT. Amino acids: CATGHHRASRTGELFF. The J gene is TRBJ2-2, the V gene TRBV15, with a tentative D call TRBD1 (6 bases). The germline CDR1 and CDR2 sequences are LNHNV and YYDKDF (reference sequence). The CDR3 length is 16 residues. Trimming shortened V by 9 bases and J by 4 bases, and 21 bases separated the two germline ends.

At least ten counts were recorded for this clonotype. V gene TRBV12-3 or TRBV12-4 combines with J gene TRBJ2-2; maybe TRBD2 (6 bases). V gave up 3 bases and J gave up 1 base, with 12 bases separating them. The CDR3 is 16 amino acids. The CDR3 here is CASSFSKGGNTGELFF. The CDR3 nucleotides are TGTGCCAGCAGTTTCTCCAAGGGAGGGAACACCGGGGAGCTGTTTTTT.